The 15 T cell receptor beta chains listed next were all sequenced from one sample in a study of regulatory T cells in long-lasting Graves disease. Arm-PCR of CDR3 regions with iRepertoire HTBI primers generated TCR beta libraries. TCRdb fed the multiplex PCR reads into MiXCR, producing one record per CDR3 protein. Of about 440,000 distinct CDR3 sequences in the sample, 15% were seen once. Time point meaning: newly diagnosed GD, antithyroid drugs for less than 3 months. PBMCs were the source of the RNA used for TCR sequencing. These data were also reused for a study on T cells in Graves' hyperthyroidism and ophthalmopathy.

The source material was peripheral blood mononuclear cells (PBMCs), sampled at new diagnosis, from a patient treated with antithyroid drugs. The receptors were gathered from a woman aged 25 to 39 with Graves disease.

This clonotype was recorded at least ten times. This chain joins TRBV5-1 and TRBJ1-2; D remains ambiguous. In germline, CDR1 is SGHRS, CDR2 YFSETQ. The CDR3 runs to 15 residues. V lost 0 bases, J lost 4 bases, and 13 bases lay in between. CDR3 protein: CASSLASGIGYGYTF. CDR3 nucleotides: TGCGCCAGCAGCTTGGCGAGCGGGATCGGCTATGGCTACACCTTC.

This clonotype was seen ten or more times. The chain is built from TRBV7-8 and TRBJ2-1, with 14 positions matching TRBD2. Germline V lookup: CDR1 SGHVS, CDR2 FQNEAQ. The CDR3 extends over 18 amino acids. J was trimmed by 8 bases and V by 0 bases; bases with no gene match: 9. CDR3 nucleotides: TGTGCCAGCAGCTTAGCTGGGACTAGCGGGAGCAGGGGCTATGAGCAGTTCTTC. Encoded protein: CASSLAGTSGSRGYEQFF.

This clonotype was counted ten times or more. The V and J genes are TRBV27 and TRBJ2-5, with 8 bases aligning to TRBD1. The CDR3 spans 16 residues. CDR1 and CDR2 (germline): MNHEY, SMNVEV (reference sequence). V shed 2 bases and J 2 bases; nucleotides not matched to a gene: 7. This CDR3 is CASSLGAGTGQETQYF. The CDR3 DNA reads as TGTGCCAGCAGTTTAGGGGCCGGGACAGGACAAGAGACCCAGTACTTC.

This clonotype was counted between two and nine times. The chain combines TRBV5-6 with TRBJ1-5; D perhaps matches TRBD1 (5 bases). V shed 4 bases and J shed 9 bases, with 17 bases lying between them. The CDR3 length is 14 residues. CDR1 and CDR2 (germline): SGHDT, YYEEEE. The CDR3 bases are TGTGCCAGCAGCCTGTGGGACCTCGGCGGGCCCCAGCATTTT. Protein sequence: CASSLWDLGGPQHF.

This clonotype was seen at least ten times. The rearrangement uses TRBV5-1 and TRBJ2-4, with a weak D call TRBD2 (5 bases). CDR1 and CDR2 (germline): SGHRS, YFSETQ. The V end lost 0 bases, the J end lost 4 bases, and 17 bases lay between the germline ends. CDR3 length equals 17 residues. CDR3 amino acids: CASSLADFGTVKNIQYF. Here the CDR3 DNA reads TGCGCCAGCAGCTTGGCGGACTTTGGTACGGTGAAAAACATTCAGTACTTC.

This clonotype was counted at least ten times. The chain couples TRBV13 to TRBJ1-2; TRBD1 aligns across 8 bases. The J segment lost 6 bases and the V segment lost 0 bases, leaving 6 bases of the junction unmatched. The CDR3 extends over 15 amino acids. Germline V CDR1 and CDR2: PRHDT, FYEKMQ (reference sequence). Here the CDR3 reads CASSLGRAGGHGYTF. CDR3 bases: TGTGCCAGCAGCTTAGGCCGGGCAGGGGGCCATGGCTACACCTTC.

The chain is built from TRBV19 and TRBJ2-3; D perhaps matches TRBD1 (5 bases). The CDR3 length is 14 residues. Trimming shortened V by 5 bases and J by 6 bases, and 15 bases separated the two germline ends. The germline gives CDR1 LNHDA, CDR2 SQIVND (reference sequence). The chain's CDR3 is CASSATGAEDTQYF. CDR3 in DNA: TGTGCCAGTAGTGCTACAGGAGCAGAGGATACGCAGTATTTT.

The chain employs TRBV7-9 and TRBJ2-4, with 8 bases aligning to TRBD1. The V gene end was trimmed by 5 bases and the J gene end by 1 base; junction bases not matched to a gene: 7. Germline CDR1 reads SEHNR; CDR2 reads FQNEAQ (reference sequence). This CDR3 comprises 16 residues. The CDR3 protein is CASSDRGWGAKNIQYF. The DNA of the CDR3 is TGTGCCAGCAGCGACAGGGGTTGGGGGGCCAAAAACATTCAGTACTTC.

The sample holds a few counts of this clonotype. This rearrangement joins TRBV12-3 or TRBV12-4 to TRBJ2-7; D may be TRBD1 (6 bases). The CDR3 length is 17 residues. V was trimmed by 5 bases and J by 5 bases, leaving 25 bases between them. The CDR3 bases are TGTGCCAGCAGTACCTTAGCCTTGGACAGATCATTCCACGAGCAGTACTTC. It is translated as CASSTLALDRSFHEQYF.

The sample holds many counts of this clonotype. A read error may produce the germline difference seen at one junction end. V is TRBV7-2 and J is TRBJ2-3; no firm D call. Per the germline V gene, CDR1 is SGHTA and CDR2 is FQGNSA. The CDR3 is made up of 16 amino acids. CDR3 coding DNA: TGCGCCAGCAGACTCCGTGCGTACTCGGACACAGATACGCAGTATTTT. Its translation is CASRLRAYSDTDTQYF.

The rearrangement uses TRBV28 and TRBJ1-6; 9 bases agree with TRBD1. Germline CDR1 is MDHEN and CDR2 is SYDVKM. The ends lost 5 bases at V and 10 bases at J; junction bases unmatched: 12. This CDR3 has 16 residues. The CDR3 protein is CASSPGQGLGDSPLHF. The CDR3 DNA reads as TGTGCCAGCAGTCCGGGACAGGGTTTAGGGGACTCACCCCTCCACTTT.

This clonotype was seen at least ten times. The chain uses TRBV28 and TRBJ1-2; D uncertain. Trimming stripped 2 bases from V and 4 bases from J, with 5 bases between. There are 12 residues in the CDR3. Looked up from germline, CDR1 is MDHEN and CDR2 is SYDVKM. CDR3 sequence: CASSLIPYGYTF. For the CDR3, the DNA is TGTGCCAGCAGTTTAATCCCCTATGGCTACACCTTC.

The V and J genes are TRBV19 and TRBJ2-7; weak D call: TRBD1 (5 bases). The CDR3 runs 14 residues. Looked up from germline, CDR1 is LNHDA and CDR2 is SQIVND (reference sequence). The V end lost 4 bases, the J end lost 3 bases, and 13 bases lay between the germline ends. Here the CDR3 DNA reads TGTGCCAGTAGTAGACAGCACCGAGACTACGAGCAGTACTTC. Translating it yields CASSRQHRDYEQYF.

This clonotype has a count of ten or more. J is TRBJ2-1 and V is TRBV7-8; a weak D match, TRBD1 (5 bases). Trimming shortened V by 4 bases and J by 5 bases, and 12 bases separated the two germline ends. Germline CDR1 and CDR2: SGHVS and FQNEAQ. The CDR3 contains 14 residues. The CDR3: CASSSFDRHNEQFF. CDR3 DNA sequence: TGTGCCAGCAGCTCCTTCGACAGACACAATGAGCAGTTCTTC.

At least ten counts were recorded for this clonotype. The chain is built from TRBV29-1 and TRBJ2-5; no firm D call. The CDR3 sequence is 13 residues long. Germline V lookup: CDR1 SQVTM, CDR2 ANQGSEA. V gave up 4 bases and J gave up 4 bases, with 13 bases separating them. DNA of the CDR3: TGCAGCGTTGTTCTTGGGGTCCGAGAGACCCAGTACTTC. As protein: CSVVLGVRETQYF.